A single sample is the source of the 13 T cell receptor beta chains below, sequenced in a study of cytomegalovirus exposure and HLA in healthy donors. With 60 Vbeta and 13 Jbeta primers, the PCR was carried out. Sequencing used immunoSEQ multiplex PCR; TCRdb keeps in-frame clones, though not all of them. The table records about 110,000 clones, roughly 80% of them present only once. Source material: PBMCs. The receptors come from a woman aged 40 to 50 in good health and CMV-seropositive.

V usage is TRBV5-1 and J usage is TRBJ1-3; the match to TRBD1 covers 7 bases. This CDR3 is 14 amino acids long. Germline V gives CDR1 SGHRS, CDR2 YFSETQ. V dropped 0 bases and J dropped 4; count of bases not matched to a gene: 1. CDR3 DNA sequence: TGCGCCAGCAGCTTGGTGGGACAGGGAAACACCATATATTTT. Translated: CASSLVGQGNTIYF.

This clone occurred a few times. The chain carries TRBV6-5 and TRBJ2-7; no reliable D call. Trimming shortened V by 2 bases and J by 7 bases, and 6 bases separated the two germline ends. This CDR3 is built from 11 residues. Germline-derived CDR1 and CDR2 are MNHEY and SVGAGI. The CDR3 DNA reads as TGTGCCAGCAGTTACGCGAGGGAGCAGTACTTC. Translating gives CASSYAREQYF.

The V gene is TRBV19, the J gene TRBJ2-5, with D possibly being TRBD1 (6 bases). The CDR3 contains 15 residues. Trimming stripped 5 bases from V and 3 bases from J, with 16 bases between. Germline CDR1 reads LNHDA; CDR2 reads SQIVND (reference sequence). The CDR3 sequence is CASSYPGASKETQYF. The CDR3 DNA reads as TGTGCCAGTAGTTATCCAGGGGCCAGTAAAGAGACCCAGTACTTC.

The CDR3 spells CASRSRFSGSRFGSANTGELFF. For the CDR3, the DNA is TGTGCCAGCAGAAGCCGGTTTAGCGGGAGTAGGTTTGGGTCGGCGAACACCGGGGAGCTGTTTTTT. The chain is built from TRBV27 and TRBJ2-2; 9 positions agree with TRBD2. The CDR3 contains 22 residues. Per germline, CDR1 MNHEY and CDR2 SMNVEV (reference sequence). V was clipped by 6 bases and J by 0 bases; unmatched bases: 23.

This chain connects TRBV2 to TRBJ2-3; 9 nucleotides align to TRBD1. After removal of 6 bases from V and 1 base from J, the junction contained 5 bases not matched to a gene. This CDR3 spans 15 amino acids. Germline-derived CDR1 and CDR2 are SNHLY and FYNNEI. CDR3 sequence (DNA): TGTGCCAGCAGGGGGGACAGGGTAGGCACAGATACGCAGTATTTT. Residues: CASRGDRVGTDTQYF.

The table lists this clone with a count of one. This chain joins TRBV7-7 and TRBJ2-6; 8 bases are shared with TRBD2. The germline V gene has CDR1 SSHAT and CDR2 FNYEAQ (reference sequence). The CDR3 spans 15 residues. V lost 5 bases and J lost 4; bases outside the gene matches: 4. CDR3 coding DNA: TGTGCCAGCAGCCCGGGGGGGGCAGGGGCCAACGTCCTGACTTTC. It encodes CASSPGGAGANVLTF.

The chain recombines TRBV27 with TRBJ2-2, with D perhaps matching TRBD2 (5 bases). With 3 bases removed from V and 6 bases from J, the gap between germline ends came to 11 bases. Germline values: CDR1 MNHEY, CDR2 SMNVEV (reference sequence). This CDR3 region has 14 residues. The CDR3 DNA reads TGTGCCAGCAGTTTGGGAGCTAACGCCGGGGAGCTGTTTTTT. It yields the protein CASSLGANAGELFF.

This chain joins TRBV7-9 and TRBJ2-5; 10 bases align to TRBD1. Germline V lookup: CDR1 SEHNR, CDR2 FQNEAQ (reference sequence). The trim removed 10 bases at V and 5 bases at J, leaving 7 bases unmatched. The CDR3 is 13 residues long. The CDR3 bases are TGTGCCACACGACAGGGGGCATGGGAGACCCAGTACTTC. Amino acid sequence: CATRQGAWETQYF.

The V and J genes are TRBV5-1 and TRBJ2-3; 10 bases align to TRBD2. V trimming: 8 bases; J trimming: 4 bases; junction bases outside the gene matches: 4. The CDR3 covers 13 residues. In germline, CDR1 is SGHRS, CDR2 YFSETQ. This CDR3 is CASRLAGADTQYF. CDR3 nucleotide sequence: TGCGCCAGTCGACTAGCGGGCGCAGATACGCAGTATTTT.

The chain uses TRBV5-1 and TRBJ2-5; tentative D call: TRBD1 (5 bases). V dropped 4 bases and J dropped 2 bases, with 21 bases sitting between them. CDR1 SGHRS and CDR2 YFSETQ come from the germline V gene. This CDR3 has 17 residues. This CDR3 is CASSPWGQAVPQETQYF. CDR3 DNA: TGCGCCAGCAGCCCGTGGGGCCAGGCCGTCCCACAAGAGACCCAGTACTTC. Looking up the rest from reference TRBV5-1 and TRBJ2-5 gives the full variable domain: KAGVTQTPRYLIKTRGQQVTLSCSPISGHRSVSWYQQTPGQGLQFLFEYFSETQRNKGNFPGRFSGRQFSNSRSEMNVSTLELGDSALYLCASSPWGQAVPQETQYFGPGTRLLVL.

V usage is TRBV11-1 and J usage is TRBJ2-5; D gene ambiguous. The CDR3 length is 13 residues. Germline V gives CDR1 SGHAT, CDR2 FQDESV (reference sequence). With 5 bases removed from V and 5 bases from J, the gap between germline ends came to 12 bases. This CDR3 is CASSPGTSETQYF. CDR3 nucleotides: TGTGCCAGCAGCCCCGGTACTTCTGAGACCCAGTACTTC.

V is TRBV28 and J is TRBJ2-7, with TRBD2 matching 12 bases. The CDR3 contains 15 residues. V lost 7 bases to trimming and J lost 4 bases; unmatched junction nucleotides: 8. Germline lookup yields CDR1 MDHEN and CDR2 SYDVKM. CDR3 DNA sequence: TGTGCCAGCACTACTAGCGGGGGGCGGGCTTACGAGCAGTACTTC. This translates into CASTTSGGRAYEQYF.

This clone was picked up one time. V and J are TRBV4-3 and TRBJ2-5; D might be TRBD1 (5 bases). V was pared by 1 base and J by 5 bases, with 14 bases between. There are 15 residues in the CDR3. Germline V lookup: CDR1 LGHNA, CDR2 YSLEER. The CDR3 sequence is CASSQVVAGRETQYF. In DNA, the CDR3 is TGCGCCAGCAGCCAAGTCGTCGCAGGGCGGGAGACCCAGTACTTC.